One and the same sample provided the 31 T cell receptor beta chains below, sequenced in a study of CD8 T cells in Susac syndrome. The RNA, about 0.5 to 1 ug, was put through reverse transcription using random hexamers. TCRdb ran MiXCR on the immunoSEQ multiplex PCR reads and lists one entry per CDR3 protein. The sample has 150,000 to 200,000 distinct CDR3 sequences, around 93% seen once. The specimen was CD4+ T cells from PBMCs. The receptors come from a human donor in good health.

V usage is TRBV13 and J usage is TRBJ2-1, with 10 bases identical to TRBD1. The germline CDR1 and CDR2 sequences are PRHDT and FYEKMQ (reference sequence). V dropped 8 bases and J dropped 7; count of bases not matched to a gene: 11. The CDR3 sequence is 15 residues long. The CDR3 DNA reads as TGTGCCAGCCTTCAGAATGACAGGGGGCTGAATGAGCAGTTCTTC. It encodes CASLQNDRGLNEQFF.

The CDR3 nucleotides read TGTGCCAGCTCACTCAACAGGGTGAGGGTGAACACTGAAGCTTTCTTT. This translates into CASSLNRVRVNTEAFF. The chain uses TRBV18 and TRBJ1-1; a possible D gene is TRBD1 (6 bases). The germline V gene has CDR1 KGHSH and CDR2 LQKENI. The CDR3 extends over 16 amino acids. With 4 bases removed from V and 0 bases from J, the gap between germline ends came to 15 bases.

The chain carries TRBV29-1 and TRBJ2-5; TRBD1 matches at 7 bases. This CDR3 region has 15 residues. V lost 0 bases, J lost 5 bases, and 9 bases stayed unmatched. In germline, CDR1 is SQVTM, CDR2 ANQGSEA. The CDR3 sequence: CSVEEEKGGAETQYF. The CDR3 DNA sequence: TGCAGCGTTGAAGAAGAAAAAGGGGGCGCGGAGACCCAGTACTTC.

The CDR3 sequence is CASSPQITANTEAFF. DNA for the CDR3: TGTGCCAGCAGCCCTCAGATCACAGCGAACACTGAAGCTTTCTTT. This chain uses TRBV9 with TRBJ1-1; D call uncertain. CDR1 SGDLS and CDR2 YYNGEE come from the germline V gene. Trimming cost V 4 bases and J 1 base, with 14 bases left between them. The CDR3 sequence is 15 residues long. The whole variable domain, filled in from reference TRBV9 and TRBJ1-1, reads DSGVTQTPKHLITATGQRVTLRCSPRSGDLSVYWYQQSLDQGLQFLIQYYNGEERAKGNILERFSAQQFPDLHSELNLSSLELGDSALYFCASSPQITANTEAFFGQGTRLTVV.

The chain employs TRBV5-1 and TRBJ2-7, with D possibly TRBD2 on 6 matching bases. Germline lookup yields CDR1 SGHRS and CDR2 YFSETQ. Trimming cost V 2 bases and J 5 bases, with 8 bases left between them. There are 12 residues in the CDR3. The CDR3 DNA reads as TGCGCCAGCAGCTTCGGGGGTGACGAGCAGTACTTC. It specifies CASSFGGDEQYF.

The chain is built from TRBV7-2 and TRBJ1-3; TRBD1 might be the D (6 bases). The V end lost 5 bases, the J end lost 6 bases, and 11 bases lay between the germline ends. This CDR3 spans 13 amino acids. Germline lookup yields CDR1 SGHTA and CDR2 FQGNSA. DNA for the CDR3: TGTGCCAGCAGCACGGACAGACAAAACACCATATATTTT. This gives the protein CASSTDRQNTIYF.

The genes are TRBV5-1 and TRBJ2-7; 9 nucleotides match TRBD1. Trimming removed 0 bases from V and 5 bases from J; junction bases left unmatched: 12. The germline V gene encodes CDR1 SGHRS and CDR2 YFSETQ. CDR3 length: 17 amino acids. This chain's CDR3 is CASSLEGQGIARDEQYF. As DNA, the CDR3 is TGCGCCAGCAGCTTGGAAGGACAGGGGATTGCGAGAGACGAGCAGTACTTC. The full variable domain, rest sourced from reference TRBV5-1 and TRBJ2-7, is KAGVTQTPRYLIKTRGQQVTLSCSPISGHRSVSWYQQTPGQGLQFLFEYFSETQRNKGNFPGRFSGRQFSNSRSEMNVSTLELGDSALYLCASSLEGQGIARDEQYFGPGTRLTVT.

This chain connects TRBV14 to TRBJ2-5; D uncertain. This CDR3 is built from 11 residues. Germline loops: CDR1 SGHDN, CDR2 FVKESK. The germline V and J ends were trimmed by 8 bases and 4 bases, with 8 bases remaining between them. The CDR3 is CASGQSETQYF. The CDR3 DNA reads TGTGCCAGCGGTCAGTCAGAGACCCAGTACTTC.

The gene calls are TRBV5-6 and TRBJ2-1, with D possibly matching TRBD1 (6 bases). Per the germline V gene, CDR1 is SGHDT and CDR2 is YYEEEE. The CDR3 extends over 15 amino acids. The V end lost 0 bases, the J end lost 0 bases, and 7 bases lay between the germline ends. This CDR3 is CASSLAGVSYNEQFF. CDR3 DNA sequence: TGTGCCAGCAGCTTGGCAGGGGTCTCCTACAATGAGCAGTTCTTC.

The chain combines TRBV20-1 with TRBJ1-2, with D tentatively TRBD1 (5 bases). Between the trimmed V and J ends, which lost 0 bases and 4 bases, there was a span of 15 bases. The CDR3 runs to 15 residues. Germline V gene sequence: CDR1 DFQATT, CDR2 SNEGSKA (reference sequence). CDR3 in amino acids: CSARDFAGLRYGYTF. The CDR3 coding sequence is TGCAGTGCTAGAGATTTCGCGGGGCTCCGCTATGGCTACACCTTC.

In its sample, this clonotype was seen once. The chain joins TRBV14 to TRBJ2-1; possibly TRBD2 for D (5 bases). This CDR3 has 14 residues. V was cut by 4 bases and J by 4 bases, with 11 bases left in between. Germline-derived CDR1 and CDR2 are SGHDN and FVKESK. The DNA for the CDR3 is TGTGCCAGCAGCCGGCTAGGAGGTTACAATGAGCAGTTCTTC. It specifies CASSRLGGYNEQFF.

The chain has TRBV11-2 and TRBJ1-3, with D unclear. CDR1 and CDR2 from the germline V gene are SGHAT and FQNNGV. CDR3 length equals 15 residues. Trimming removed 3 bases from V and 0 bases from J, with 9 bases in between. For the CDR3, the DNA is TGTGCCAGCAGCTTTGGACCGATCTCTGGAAACACCATATATTTT. This encodes CASSFGPISGNTIYF.

The chain combines TRBV5-1 with TRBJ2-1; 9 nucleotides match TRBD1. CDR1 is SGHRS and CDR2 is YFSETQ in the germline V gene. The length of the CDR3 is 15 residues. The J segment lost 5 bases and the V segment lost 6 bases, leaving 9 bases of the junction unmatched. CDR3 protein: CASTSGTGRHNEQFF. The CDR3 nucleotides are TGCGCCAGCACCTCCGGGACAGGGAGACACAATGAGCAGTTCTTC. Full variable domain (rest looked up from reference TRBV5-1 and TRBJ2-1): KAGVTQTPRYLIKTRGQQVTLSCSPISGHRSVSWYQQTPGQGLQFLFEYFSETQRNKGNFPGRFSGRQFSNSRSEMNVSTLELGDSALYLCASTSGTGRHNEQFFGPGTRLTVL.

This chain joins TRBV11-2 and TRBJ1-2, with D perhaps TRBD1 (5 bases). The CDR3 extends over 15 amino acids. Deletions cut 5 bases from V and 5 bases from J, with 18 bases between. Germline V gene lookup returns CDR1 SGHAT and CDR2 FQNNGV. The CDR3 DNA is TGTGCCAGCAGCCTCCCTGGTCAGGGCTGGTATGGCTACACCTTC. It codes for CASSLPGQGWYGYTF.

The chain recombines TRBV19 with TRBJ1-1, with D possibly matching TRBD1 (6 bases). From germline, CDR1 is LNHDA and CDR2 SQIVND (reference sequence). CDR3 length: 14 residues. Between the trimmed V and J ends, which lost 6 bases and 7 bases, there was a span of 18 bases. CDR3 DNA: TGTGCCAGTAGCTCGGGACACCTTGGGATTGAAGCTTTCTTT. It translates to CASSSGHLGIEAFF.

The count of this clonotype is one. The chain has TRBV4-2 and TRBJ2-2; unclear D gene. Germline V gene sequence: CDR1 LGHNA, CDR2 YNFKEQ. The length of the CDR3 is 14 residues. V lost 3 bases, J lost 2 bases, and 7 bases lay in between. The CDR3 nucleotides read TGTGCCAGCAGCCATGGACCAAACACCGGGGAGCTGTTTTTT. This codes for CASSHGPNTGELFF.

The CDR3 DNA reads as TGCGCCAGCAGCGTCAATCTAGCGGGGGGGTACAATGAGCAGTTCTTC. It is translated as CASSVNLAGGYNEQFF. The J gene is TRBJ2-1, the V gene TRBV5-1; TRBD2 aligns across 12 bases. The germline gives CDR1 SGHRS, CDR2 YFSETQ. V shed 4 bases, J shed 4 bases, and the junction held 6 bases outside the gene matches. The CDR3 consists of 16 residues.

This rearrangement joins TRBV7-7 to TRBJ2-5; 7 bases line up with TRBD1. CDR1 SSHAT and CDR2 FNYEAQ come from the germline V gene (reference sequence). This CDR3 is 14 amino acids long. After removal of 2 bases from V and 5 bases from J, the junction contained 5 bases not matched to a gene. Here the CDR3 reads CASSLWVRGETQYF. The CDR3 DNA reads TGTGCCAGCAGCTTATGGGTCAGGGGGGAGACCCAGTACTTC.

The chain uses TRBV5-1 and TRBJ2-3; a weak D match, TRBD1 (5 bases). V gave up 0 bases and J gave up 4 bases, with 9 bases separating them. CDR3 size: 14 residues. Germline V gives CDR1 SGHRS, CDR2 YFSETQ. The CDR3: CASSLAPGPDTQYF. CDR3 DNA: TGCGCCAGCAGCTTGGCCCCAGGGCCAGATACGCAGTATTTT.

V and J are TRBV12-3 or TRBV12-4 and TRBJ2-1, with TRBD2 identical over 8 bases. After removal of 7 bases from V and 5 bases from J, the junction contained 10 bases not matched to a gene. CDR3 length: 15 amino acids. CDR3 in DNA: TGTGCCAGCACTCCCCAGGTAGCGGGGAACAATGAGCAGTTCTTC. Residues: CASTPQVAGNNEQFF.

This clonotype was seen a single time. The chain joins TRBV18 to TRBJ2-4; D may be TRBD2 (5 bases). The germline V and J ends were trimmed by 2 bases and 0 bases, with 8 bases remaining between them. CDR3 length equals 15 residues. Germline V gene lookup returns CDR1 KGHSH and CDR2 LQKENI. The CDR3 coding sequence is TGTGCCAGCTCACCATTTCGGGGAGCCAAAAACATTCAGTACTTC. Its protein is CASSPFRGAKNIQYF.

The rearrangement joins TRBV6-6 to TRBJ1-6, with a tentative D call TRBD1 (5 bases). From germline, CDR1 is MNHNY and CDR2 SVGAGI (reference sequence). Deletions cut 2 bases from V and 5 bases from J, with 10 bases between. The CDR3 has 15 residues. For the CDR3, the DNA is TGTGCCAGCAGTTACGCACAGGCCGATAATTCACCCCTCCACTTT. Encoded protein: CASSYAQADNSPLHF.

The V and J genes are TRBV6-1 and TRBJ1-2; no clear D gene. Germline CDR1 is MNHNS and CDR2 is SASEGT. The CDR3 is 17 amino acids. The V end lost 6 bases, the J end lost 2 bases, and 22 bases lay between the germline ends. CDR3 bases: TGTGCCAGCAGGTCCCGGGTTCAAGAAAGTCCAAACTATGGCTACACCTTC. Translating it yields CASRSRVQESPNYGYTF.

This chain links TRBV9 with TRBJ2-2, with 9 bases identical to TRBD1. The trim removed 3 bases at V and 7 bases at J, leaving 10 bases unmatched. The CDR3 spans 16 residues. The germline CDR1 and CDR2 sequences are SGDLS and YYNGEE. The CDR3 sequence: CASSAQGATYGGELFF. The CDR3 nucleotides read TGTGCCAGCAGCGCACAGGGGGCTACGTATGGCGGGGAGCTGTTTTTT.

In nucleotides, the CDR3 is TGTGCCGACGAGACCCAGGGCTCCACCTACGAGCAGTACTTC. Its protein product is CADETQGSTYEQYF. The chain is built from TRBV27 and TRBJ2-7; TRBD1 might be the D (5 bases). The CDR3 is 14 amino acids. The V and J ends lost 11 bases and 2 bases respectively, with 19 bases between them. Germline lookup yields CDR1 MNHEY and CDR2 SMNVEV (reference sequence).

CDR3 nucleotide sequence: TGTGCCAGTACTCCGGGGGCTTGGGGACAAGGACAGCCCCAGCATTTT. This sequence encodes CASTPGAWGQGQPQHF. The chain recombines TRBV19 with TRBJ1-5, with a weak D call TRBD1 (6 bases). Germline V gives CDR1 LNHDA, CDR2 SQIVND (reference sequence). The germline V and J ends were trimmed by 7 bases and 7 bases, with 23 bases remaining between them. This CDR3 has 16 residues.

The rearrangement links TRBV20-1 to TRBJ1-1; D remains unclear. Germline V gives CDR1 DFQATT, CDR2 SNEGSKA (reference sequence). The CDR3 is 16 amino acids. Trimming removed 3 bases from V and 1 base from J, with 18 bases in between. Written as DNA, the CDR3 is TGCAGTGCTAGTCCACACCACCCGGGAGGGAACACTGAAGCTTTCTTT. Translated: CSASPHHPGGNTEAFF.

V is TRBV20-1 and J is TRBJ2-1; 9 positions match TRBD1. Germline V gene data show CDR1 as DFQATT and CDR2 as SNEGSKA (reference sequence). J lost 0 bases, V lost 1 base, and 1 base had no gene match. The CDR3 totals 15 residues. The CDR3 reads CSARGQGGSYNEQFF. CDR3 in DNA: TGCAGTGCTAGAGGACAGGGGGGCTCCTACAATGAGCAGTTCTTC.

The chain couples TRBV18 to TRBJ2-1, with D unclear. This CDR3 region has 15 residues. Germline loops: CDR1 KGHSH, CDR2 LQKENI. Trimming removed 0 bases at V and 7 bases at J, with 13 bases between. The CDR3 coding sequence is TGTGCCAGCTCACCACCGAGGACGGCCGGGAATGAGCAGTTCTTC. Protein: CASSPPRTAGNEQFF.

This chain links TRBV30 with TRBJ1-1, with 8 bases matching TRBD1. V trimming: 3 bases; J trimming: 1 base; junction bases outside the gene matches: 7. Germline CDR1 reads GTSNPN; CDR2 reads SVGIG (reference sequence). The CDR3 extends over 15 amino acids. DNA for the CDR3: TGTGCCTGGAGGGGGAACGACAGGGGGAACACTGAAGCTTTCTTT. Translating it yields CAWRGNDRGNTEAFF.

V usage is TRBV5-1 and J usage is TRBJ2-2; no clear D gene. Germline CDR1 is SGHRS and CDR2 is YFSETQ. This CDR3 region has 14 residues. V was cut by 0 bases and J by 5 bases, with 8 bases left in between. CDR3 in amino acids: CASSLERVTGELFF. The CDR3 coding sequence is TGCGCCAGCAGCTTGGAACGGGTTACCGGGGAGCTGTTTTTT.